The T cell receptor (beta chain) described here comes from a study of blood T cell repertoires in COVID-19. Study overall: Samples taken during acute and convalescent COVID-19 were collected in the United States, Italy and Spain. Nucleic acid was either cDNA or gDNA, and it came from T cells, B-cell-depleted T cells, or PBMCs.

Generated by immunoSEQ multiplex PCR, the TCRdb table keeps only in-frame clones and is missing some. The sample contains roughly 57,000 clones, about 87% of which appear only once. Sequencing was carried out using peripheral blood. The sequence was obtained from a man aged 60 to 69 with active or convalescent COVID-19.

The chain's CDR3 is CASSPRFDEQFF. For the CDR3, the DNA is TGTGCCAGCAGCCCCCGGTTCGATGAGCAGTTCTTC. This sequence joins TRBV7-2 and TRBJ2-1; D is ambiguous. The V end lost 5 bases, the J end lost 8 bases, and 10 bases lay between the germline ends. CDR3 length equals 12 residues. Germline V CDR1 and CDR2: SGHTA, FQGNSA.